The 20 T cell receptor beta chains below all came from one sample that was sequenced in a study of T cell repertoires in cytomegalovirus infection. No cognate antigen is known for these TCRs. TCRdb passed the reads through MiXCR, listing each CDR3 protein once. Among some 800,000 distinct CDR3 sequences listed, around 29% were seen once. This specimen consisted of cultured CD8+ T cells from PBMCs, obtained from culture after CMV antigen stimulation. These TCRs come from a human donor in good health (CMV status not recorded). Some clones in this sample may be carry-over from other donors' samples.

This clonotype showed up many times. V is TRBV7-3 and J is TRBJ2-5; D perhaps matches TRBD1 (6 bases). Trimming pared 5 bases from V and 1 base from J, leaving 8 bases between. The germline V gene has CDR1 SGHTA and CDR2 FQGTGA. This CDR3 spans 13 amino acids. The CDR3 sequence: CASSPDSQETQYF. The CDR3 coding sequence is TGTGCCAGCAGCCCGGACAGCCAAGAGACCCAGTACTTC.

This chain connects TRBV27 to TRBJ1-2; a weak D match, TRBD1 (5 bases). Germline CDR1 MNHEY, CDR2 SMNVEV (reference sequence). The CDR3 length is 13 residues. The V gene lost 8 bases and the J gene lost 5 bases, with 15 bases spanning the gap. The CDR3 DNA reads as TGTGCCAGCTGGGACGGGGCCCTATATGGCTACACCTTC. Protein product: CASWDGALYGYTF.

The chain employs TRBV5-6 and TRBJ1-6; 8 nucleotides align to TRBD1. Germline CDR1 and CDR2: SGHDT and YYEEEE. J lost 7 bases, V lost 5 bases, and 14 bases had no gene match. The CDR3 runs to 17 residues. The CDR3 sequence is CASRLSQGALRNSPLHF. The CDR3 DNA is TGTGCCAGCAGGTTATCGCAGGGGGCGTTGAGGAATTCACCCCTCCACTTT.

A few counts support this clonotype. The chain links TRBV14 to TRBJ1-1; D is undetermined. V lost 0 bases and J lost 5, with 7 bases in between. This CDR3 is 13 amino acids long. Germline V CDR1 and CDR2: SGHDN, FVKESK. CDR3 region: CASSQEGRTEAFF. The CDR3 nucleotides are TGTGCCAGCAGCCAAGAGGGGAGAACTGAAGCTTTCTTT.

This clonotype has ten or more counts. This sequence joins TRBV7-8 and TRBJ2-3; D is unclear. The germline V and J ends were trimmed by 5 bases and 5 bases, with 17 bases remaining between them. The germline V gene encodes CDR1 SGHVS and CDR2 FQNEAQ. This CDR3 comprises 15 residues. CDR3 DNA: TGTGCCAGCAGCCACCTCCTTGAGGACGGAGATACGCAGTATTTT. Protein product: CASSHLLEDGDTQYF.

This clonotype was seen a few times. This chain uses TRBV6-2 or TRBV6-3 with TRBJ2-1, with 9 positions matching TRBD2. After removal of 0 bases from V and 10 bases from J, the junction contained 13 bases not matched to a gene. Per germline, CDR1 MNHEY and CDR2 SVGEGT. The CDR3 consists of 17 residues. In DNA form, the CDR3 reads TGTGCCAGCAGTTACTCTATAGCGGGGGCCCCCCTCGGGGAGCAGTTCTTC. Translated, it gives CASSYSIAGAPLGEQFF.

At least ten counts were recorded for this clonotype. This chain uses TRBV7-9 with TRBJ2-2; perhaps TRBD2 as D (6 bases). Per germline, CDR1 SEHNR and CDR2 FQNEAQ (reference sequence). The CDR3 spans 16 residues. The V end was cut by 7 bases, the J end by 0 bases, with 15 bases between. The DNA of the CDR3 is TGTGCCAGCATCCCTTCCGGGGGTGCGAACACCGGGGAGCTGTTTTTT. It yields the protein CASIPSGGANTGELFF.

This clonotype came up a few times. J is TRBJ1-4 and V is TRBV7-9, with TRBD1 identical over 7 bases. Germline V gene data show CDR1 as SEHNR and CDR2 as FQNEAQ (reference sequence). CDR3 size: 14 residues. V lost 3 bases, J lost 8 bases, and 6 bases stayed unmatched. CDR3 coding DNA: TGTGCCAGCAGCTTGACAGGGATAAGCGAAAAACTGTTTTTT. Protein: CASSLTGISEKLFF.

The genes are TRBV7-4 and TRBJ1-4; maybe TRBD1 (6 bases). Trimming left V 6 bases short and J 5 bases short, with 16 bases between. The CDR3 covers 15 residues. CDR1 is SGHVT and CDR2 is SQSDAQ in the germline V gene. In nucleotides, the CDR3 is TGTGCCAGCAGGTCGTCAGGGACACCAAATGAAAAACTGTTTTTT. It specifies CASRSSGTPNEKLFF.

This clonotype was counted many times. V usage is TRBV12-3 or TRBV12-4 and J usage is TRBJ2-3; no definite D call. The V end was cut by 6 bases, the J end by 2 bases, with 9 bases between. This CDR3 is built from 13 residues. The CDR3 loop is CASSSTTTDTQYF. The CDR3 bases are TGTGCCAGCAGCTCAACCACCACAGATACGCAGTATTTT.

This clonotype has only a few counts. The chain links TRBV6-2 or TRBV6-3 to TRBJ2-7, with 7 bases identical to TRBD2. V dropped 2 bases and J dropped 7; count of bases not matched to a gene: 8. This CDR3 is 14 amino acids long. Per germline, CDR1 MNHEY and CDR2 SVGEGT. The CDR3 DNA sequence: TGTGCCAGCAGTTACGGGCTAGCGGTGGGAGAGCAGTACGTC. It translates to CASSYGLAVGEQYV.

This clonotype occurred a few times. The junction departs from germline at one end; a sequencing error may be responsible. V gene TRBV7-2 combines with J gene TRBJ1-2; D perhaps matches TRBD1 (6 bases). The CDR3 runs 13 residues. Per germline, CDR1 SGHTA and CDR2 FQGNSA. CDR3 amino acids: CVSSSDSPYGYTF. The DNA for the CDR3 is TGTGTCAGCAGCTCGGACAGTCCCTATGGCTACACCTTC.

The CDR3 DNA reads TGTGCCAGCAGTCTTAGCGGGGCCCACAATGAGCAGTTCTTC. Encoded protein: CASSLSGAHNEQFF. This chain links TRBV6-5 with TRBJ2-1; 8 bases map to TRBD2. The V gene end was trimmed by 5 bases and the J gene end by 5 bases; junction bases not matched to a gene: 5. Germline values: CDR1 MNHEY, CDR2 SVGAGI. The CDR3 is made up of 14 amino acids.

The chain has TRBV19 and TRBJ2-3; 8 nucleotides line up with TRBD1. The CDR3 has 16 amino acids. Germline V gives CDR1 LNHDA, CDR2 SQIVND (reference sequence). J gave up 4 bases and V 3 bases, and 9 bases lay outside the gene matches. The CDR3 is CASSMWNRGIADTQYF. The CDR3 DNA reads TGTGCCAGTAGTATGTGGAACAGGGGGATCGCAGATACGCAGTATTTT.

The CDR3 region has the DNA TGTGCCACCAGCAGAGATTCGTGGGTTGATACGCAGTATTTT. Its protein is CATSRDSWVDTQYF. V usage is TRBV15 and J usage is TRBJ2-3; D is undetermined. Trimming shortened V by 0 bases and J by 6 bases, and 10 bases separated the two germline ends. Germline CDR1 LNHNV, CDR2 YYDKDF (reference sequence). This CDR3 contains 14 residues.

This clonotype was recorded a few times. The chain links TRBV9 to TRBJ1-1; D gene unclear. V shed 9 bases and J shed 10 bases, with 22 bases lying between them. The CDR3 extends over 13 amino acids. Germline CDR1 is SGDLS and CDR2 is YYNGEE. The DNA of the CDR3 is TGTGCCACAGGCCCCTTGGTCCCTCGGGGAGCTTTCTTT. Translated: CATGPLVPRGAFF.

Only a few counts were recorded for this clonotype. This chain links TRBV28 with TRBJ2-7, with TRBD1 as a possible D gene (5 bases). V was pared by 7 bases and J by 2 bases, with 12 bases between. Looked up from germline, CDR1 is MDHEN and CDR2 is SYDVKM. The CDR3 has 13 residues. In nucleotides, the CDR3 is TGTGCCAGCACCTCAATAGGGGCCTACGAGCAGTACGTC. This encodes CASTSIGAYEQYV.

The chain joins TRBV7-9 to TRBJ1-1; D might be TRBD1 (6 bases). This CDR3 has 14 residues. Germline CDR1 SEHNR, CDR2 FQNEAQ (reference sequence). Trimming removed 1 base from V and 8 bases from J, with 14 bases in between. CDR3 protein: CASSLVGAGGEAFF. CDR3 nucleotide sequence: TGTGCCAGCAGCTTAGTGGGGGCAGGAGGCGAAGCTTTCTTT.

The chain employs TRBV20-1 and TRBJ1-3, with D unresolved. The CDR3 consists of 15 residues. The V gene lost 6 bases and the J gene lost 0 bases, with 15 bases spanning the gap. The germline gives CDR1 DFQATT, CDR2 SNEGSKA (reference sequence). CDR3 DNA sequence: TGCAGTGCACGCGGACCTTCAGACTCTGGAAACACCATATATTTT. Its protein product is CSARGPSDSGNTIYF.

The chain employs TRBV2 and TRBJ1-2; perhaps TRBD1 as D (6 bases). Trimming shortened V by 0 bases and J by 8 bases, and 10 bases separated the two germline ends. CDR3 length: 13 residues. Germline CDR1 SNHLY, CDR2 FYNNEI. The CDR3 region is CASSEAGAKGYTF. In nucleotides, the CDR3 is TGTGCCAGCAGTGAAGCGGGGGCGAAAGGCTACACCTTC.